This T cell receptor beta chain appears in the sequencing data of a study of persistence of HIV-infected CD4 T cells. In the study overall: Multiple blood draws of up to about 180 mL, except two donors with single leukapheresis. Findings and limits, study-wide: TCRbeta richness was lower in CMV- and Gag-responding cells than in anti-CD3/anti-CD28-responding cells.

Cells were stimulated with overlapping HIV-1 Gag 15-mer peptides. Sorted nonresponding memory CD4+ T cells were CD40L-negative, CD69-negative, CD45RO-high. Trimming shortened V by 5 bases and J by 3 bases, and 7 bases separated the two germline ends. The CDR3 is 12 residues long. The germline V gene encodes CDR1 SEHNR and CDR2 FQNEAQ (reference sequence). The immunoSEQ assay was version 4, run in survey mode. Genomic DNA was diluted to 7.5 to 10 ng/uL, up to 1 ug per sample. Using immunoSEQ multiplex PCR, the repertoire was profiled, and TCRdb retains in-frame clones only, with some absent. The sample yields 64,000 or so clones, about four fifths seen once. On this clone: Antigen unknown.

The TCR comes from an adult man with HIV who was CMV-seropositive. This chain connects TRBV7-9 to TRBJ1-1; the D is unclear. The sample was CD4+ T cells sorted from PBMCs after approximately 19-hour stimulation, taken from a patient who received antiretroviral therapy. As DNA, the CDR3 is TGTGCCAGCAGCCGCCTTGACACTGAAGCTTTCTTT. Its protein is CASSRLDTEAFF. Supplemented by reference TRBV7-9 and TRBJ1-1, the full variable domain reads DTGVSQNPRHKITKRGQNVTFRCDPISEHNRLYWYRQTLGQGPEFLTYFQNEAQLEKSRLLSDRFSAERPKGSFSTLEIQRTEQGDSAMYLCASSRLDTEAFFGQGTRLTVV.